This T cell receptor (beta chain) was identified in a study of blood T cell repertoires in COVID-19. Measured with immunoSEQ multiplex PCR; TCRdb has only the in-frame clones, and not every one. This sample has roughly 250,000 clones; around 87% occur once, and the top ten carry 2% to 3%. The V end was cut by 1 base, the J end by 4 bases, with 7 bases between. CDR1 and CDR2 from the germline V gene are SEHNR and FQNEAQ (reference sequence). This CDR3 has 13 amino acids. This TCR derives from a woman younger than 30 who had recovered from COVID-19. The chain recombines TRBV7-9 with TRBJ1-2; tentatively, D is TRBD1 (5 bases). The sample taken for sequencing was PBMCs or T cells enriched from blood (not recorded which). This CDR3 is CASSLGTSYGYTF. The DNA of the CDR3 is TGTGCCAGCAGCTTAGGGACAAGCTATGGCTACACCTTC.